Listed here are 19 T cell receptor beta chains from one sample, sequenced in a study of neurological immune-mediated disorders. Noted time point: longitudinal time-point 3. One entry per CDR3 protein, called by TCRdb with MiXCR from the 5' RACE reads. The table lists under 130,000 distinct CDR3 sequences, 10% to 12% of them singletons. The sequencing input was PBMCs. These receptors all stem from a female donor with HTLV-1-associated myelopathy (HAM/TSP).

This clonotype was observed at least ten times. The rearrangement links TRBV29-1 to TRBJ2-7; D remains unclear. Between the trimmed V and J ends, which lost 5 bases and 5 bases, there was a span of 16 bases. This CDR3 region has 13 residues. Looked up from germline, CDR1 is SQVTM and CDR2 is ANQGSEA. The CDR3 here is CSVMARSNHEQYF. CDR3 bases: TGCAGCGTTATGGCCCGGAGTAACCACGAGCAGTACTTC.

This clonotype was observed many times. This sequence joins TRBV7-8 and TRBJ2-1; 13 bases agree with TRBD2. CDR1 and CDR2 (germline): SGHVS, FQNEAQ. This CDR3 has 19 residues. V shed 5 bases, J shed 3 bases, and the junction held 13 bases outside the gene matches. CDR3 in amino acids: CASSLRLAGGLSLYNEQFF. CDR3 nucleotide sequence: TGTGCCAGCAGCCTTCGACTAGCGGGGGGCTTAAGCCTCTACAATGAGCAGTTCTTC.

This clonotype has just a few counts. This chain uses TRBV19 with TRBJ1-1; maybe TRBD1 (6 bases). The CDR3 covers 15 residues. With 6 bases removed from V and 1 base from J, the gap between germline ends came to 15 bases. Germline loops: CDR1 LNHDA, CDR2 SQIVND (reference sequence). CDR3 DNA sequence: TGTGCCAGTAGCGACTCCTCACAGGGGAACACTGAAGCTTTCTTT. This codes for CASSDSSQGNTEAFF.

This clonotype was recorded at least ten times. This rearrangement joins TRBV5-1 to TRBJ2-1, with D possibly being TRBD1 (6 bases). From germline, CDR1 is SGHRS and CDR2 YFSETQ. The V end was cut by 8 bases, the J end by 8 bases, with 23 bases between. The CDR3 contains 15 residues. The CDR3 loop reads CARKITTQGKDEQFF. The CDR3 coding sequence is TGCGCCAGGAAAATAACCACACAGGGAAAGGATGAGCAGTTCTTC.

This clonotype has more than one count but fewer than ten. The V and J genes are TRBV20-1 and TRBJ2-3; 8 bases fit TRBD2. This CDR3 contains 16 residues. With 0 bases clipped from V and 2 bases from J, the junction kept 7 bases outside the gene matches. Germline assignment: CDR1 DFQATT and CDR2 SNEGSKA (reference sequence). CDR3 DNA: TGCAGTGCTAGAGATTGGGTAGCGGGGATCACAGATACGCAGTATTTT. Its protein product is CSARDWVAGITDTQYF.

This clonotype was seen more than once but under ten times. The rearrangement links TRBV7-2 to TRBJ1-6; D not certain. The V gene lost 5 bases and the J gene lost 5 bases, with 16 bases spanning the gap. Looked up from germline, CDR1 is SGHTA and CDR2 is FQGNSA. CDR3 length: 16 amino acids. The CDR3 sequence is CASSPRSGWNNSPLHF. The DNA for the CDR3 is TGTGCCAGCAGCCCCCGGAGCGGGTGGAATAATTCACCCCTCCACTTT.

This clonotype was observed a handful of times. The rearrangement links TRBV5-1 to TRBJ2-1, with 9 bases aligning to TRBD2. The CDR3 extends over 19 amino acids. Looked up from germline, CDR1 is SGHRS and CDR2 is YFSETQ. V lost 0 bases, J lost 7 bases, and 17 bases stayed unmatched. CDR3 coding DNA: TGCGCCAGCAGCTTGGGAAGGTTCTCTGGGCGGGGGGGCCGGAATGAGCAGTTCTTC. It is translated as CASSLGRFSGRGGRNEQFF. Full variable domain (rest looked up from reference TRBV5-1 and TRBJ2-1): KAGVTQTPRYLIKTRGQQVTLSCSPISGHRSVSWYQQTPGQGLQFLFEYFSETQRNKGNFPGRFSGRQFSNSRSEMNVSTLELGDSALYLCASSLGRFSGRGGRNEQFFGPGTRLTVL.

This clonotype was counted ten times or more. The chain joins TRBV28 to TRBJ2-2, with 11 bases aligning to TRBD1. Germline CDR1 reads MDHEN; CDR2 reads SYDVKM. V lost 6 bases and J lost 1; bases outside the gene matches: 10. The CDR3 runs to 18 residues. CDR3 protein: CASRMDRGPSLNTGELFF. The DNA of the CDR3 is TGTGCCAGCAGGATGGACAGGGGGCCCTCATTGAACACCGGGGAGCTGTTTTTT.

This clonotype was observed at least ten times. The chain is built from TRBV28 and TRBJ2-6; a weak D match, TRBD1 (5 bases). CDR3 length: 14 residues. V was trimmed by 11 bases and J by 0 bases, leaving 11 bases between them. Germline-derived CDR1 and CDR2 are MDHEN and SYDVKM. In nucleotides, the CDR3 is TGTGCCGTTCAGGGTCTCTCTGGGGCCAACGTCCTGACTTTC. This encodes CAVQGLSGANVLTF. The whole variable domain, filled in from reference TRBV28 and TRBJ2-6, reads DVKVTQSSRYLVKRTGEKVFLECVQDMDHENMFWYRQDPGLGLRLIYFSYDVKMKEKGDIPEGYSVSREKKERFSLILESASTNQTSMYLCAVQGLSGANVLTFGAGSRLTVL.

This clonotype was seen ten or more times. The V and J genes are TRBV5-1 and TRBJ2-2; possibly TRBD2 for D (6 bases). Trimming took 3 bases from V and 6 from J, leaving 12 bases between them. This CDR3 spans 14 amino acids. The germline gives CDR1 SGHRS, CDR2 YFSETQ. CDR3 loop: CASSSAGTPGELFF. In DNA, the CDR3 is TGCGCCAGCAGCTCGGCGGGGACGCCCGGGGAGCTGTTTTTT. Looking up the rest from reference TRBV5-1 and TRBJ2-2 gives the full variable domain: KAGVTQTPRYLIKTRGQQVTLSCSPISGHRSVSWYQQTPGQGLQFLFEYFSETQRNKGNFPGRFSGRQFSNSRSEMNVSTLELGDSALYLCASSSAGTPGELFFGEGSRLTVL.

V gene TRBV4-2 combines with J gene TRBJ1-1; no clear D. Germline lookup yields CDR1 LGHNA and CDR2 YNFKEQ. CDR3 length equals 14 residues. V shed 1 base and J shed 1 base, with 7 bases lying between them. CDR3 DNA: TGTGCCAGCAGCCAAGTGCTCTCGAACACTGAAGCTTTCTTT. Protein product: CASSQVLSNTEAFF.

On this clonotype itself: Possible read error: a much larger clone is one base away. The J gene is TRBJ2-2, the V gene TRBV9; no reliable D call. Germline V gene sequence: CDR1 SGDLS, CDR2 YYNGEE. Trimming removed 3 bases at V and 7 bases at J, with 10 bases between. This CDR3 has 13 amino acids. CDR3 nucleotides: TGTGCCAGCAGCGGCCTGCATGGCGGGGAGCTGTTTTTT. Protein sequence: CASSGLHGGELFF.

This clonotype was seen ten or more times. The V gene is TRBV5-1, the J gene TRBJ2-2, with D possibly TRBD1 on 6 matching bases. V lost 4 bases and J 2 bases, leaving 9 bases between the germline ends. Germline loops: CDR1 SGHRS, CDR2 YFSETQ. This CDR3 has 14 amino acids. The CDR3 sequence: CASSLDSNTGELFF. Written as DNA, the CDR3 is TGCGCCAGCAGCCTGGACAGTAACACCGGGGAGCTGTTTTTT.

Ten or more counts support this clonotype. A read error may produce the germline difference seen at one junction end. The rearrangement uses TRBV6-5 and TRBJ2-3, with 11 bases matching TRBD2. The CDR3 loop spans 15 amino acids. From germline, CDR1 is MNHEY and CDR2 SVGAGI. CDR3 coding DNA: TGTGTCAGCAGTTATCTAGCGGGGGGATCAGATACGCAGTATTTT. Translating it yields CVSSYLAGGSDTQYF.

This clonotype appeared many times. The rearrangement joins TRBV12-3 or TRBV12-4 to TRBJ2-3; 10 positions agree with TRBD2. After removal of 6 bases from V and 7 bases from J, the junction contained 7 bases not matched to a gene. The CDR3 is made up of 14 amino acids. The CDR3: CASSQSGGVNTQYF. CDR3 nucleotides: TGTGCCAGCAGCCAAAGCGGGGGGGTGAATACGCAGTATTTT.

This clonotype was detected ten times or more. The gene calls are TRBV5-1 and TRBJ2-7; 13 nucleotides match TRBD2. The germline V gene has CDR1 SGHRS and CDR2 YFSETQ. With V trimmed by 3 bases and J by 2 bases, 2 bases remained unmatched. This CDR3 has 15 residues. The CDR3 sequence: CASSYGLAGAYEQYF. Here the CDR3 DNA reads TGCGCCAGCAGCTACGGACTAGCGGGGGCCTACGAGCAGTACTTC.

The chain links TRBV20-1 to TRBJ2-7, with D possibly TRBD1 on 6 matching bases. Germline-derived CDR1 and CDR2 are DFQATT and SNEGSKA (reference sequence). V was trimmed by 4 bases and J by 7 bases, leaving 14 bases between them. This CDR3 is 12 amino acids long. The CDR3 reads CSATRQVGEQYF. The CDR3 bases are TGCAGTGCTACTCGACAGGTCGGAGAGCAGTACTTC.

In its sample, this clonotype was seen many times. The chain carries TRBV7-9 and TRBJ2-7; weak D call: TRBD1 (5 bases). V was shortened by 4 bases and J by 6 bases, with 7 bases between the two germline ends. There are 11 residues in the CDR3. From germline, CDR1 is SEHNR and CDR2 FQNEAQ (reference sequence). The CDR3 nucleotides read TGTGCCAGCAGCTCAGGGTCCGAGCAGTACTTC. This codes for CASSSGSEQYF.

This clonotype was detected many times. The V call is TRBV20-1, the J call TRBJ2-7; 7 positions match TRBD1. CDR1 and CDR2 from the germline V gene are DFQATT and SNEGSKA (reference sequence). This CDR3 comprises 12 residues. V lost 6 bases and J lost 1; bases outside the gene matches: 3. CDR3 coding DNA: TGCAGTGCCTGGGGACAGTCCTACGAGCAGTACTTC. Its protein product is CSAWGQSYEQYF.